This note documents a single TCR beta chain sequence. The trim removed 6 bases at V and 4 bases at J, leaving 4 bases unmatched. The length of the CDR3 is 13 residues. Germline V gene lookup returns CDR1 ENHRY and CDR2 SYGVKD. The data are from a study of blood T cell repertoires in COVID-19. Measured with immunoSEQ multiplex PCR; TCRdb has only the in-frame clones, and not every one. The sample consists of about 99,000 clones, roughly 90% of them appearing once. Sequenced material: peripheral blood. This chain connects TRBV10-3 to TRBJ1-1; 8 bases agree with TRBD1. This receptor was identified in a woman aged 55 to 70 with acute or convalescent COVID-19. The CDR3: CAISGQGSTEAFF. CDR3 sequence (DNA): TGTGCCATCAGCGGACAGGGTTCCACTGAAGCTTTCTTT.